These 9 T cell receptor beta chains originate from one sample sequenced in a study of response to subunit inactivated influenza vaccine. TCRdb reanalysed the RT-PCR reads using MiXCR and keeps one entry per CDR3 protein. Of over 150,000 distinct CDR3 sequences in the sample, about 10% were seen once. The sample in question was CD8+ T cells sorted from PBMCs, obtained roughly 24 months after vaccination. The receptors shown here come from a man aged 45 to 75 who received an inactivated influenza vaccine.

This clonotype was counted only a few times. The chain couples TRBV10-3 to TRBJ2-5, with D perhaps TRBD1 or TRBD2 (5 bases each). Looked up from germline, CDR1 is ENHRY and CDR2 is SYGVKD. With 3 bases removed from V and 1 base from J, the gap between germline ends came to 15 bases. There are 16 residues in the CDR3. CDR3 in amino acids: CAISEGLGRVQETQYF. In DNA, the CDR3 is TGTGCCATCAGTGAAGGACTTGGCAGGGTCCAAGAGACCCAGTACTTC.

The sample holds many counts of this clonotype. This chain joins TRBV3-1 and TRBJ2-7; possibly TRBD1 for D (5 bases). Trimming left V 0 bases short and J 4 bases short, with 13 bases between. This CDR3 has 15 amino acids. Germline-derived CDR1 and CDR2 are LGHDT and YNNKEL (reference sequence). CDR3 amino acids: CASSQELGAAYEQYF. CDR3 nucleotides: TGTGCCAGCAGCCAAGAGCTAGGGGCCGCTTACGAGCAGTACTTC.

V gene TRBV11-1 combines with J gene TRBJ2-1, with TRBD1 identical over 9 bases. The CDR3 sequence is 13 residues long. V lost 8 bases to trimming and J lost 6 bases; unmatched junction nucleotides: 5. Per the germline V gene, CDR1 is SGHAT and CDR2 is FQDESV (reference sequence). CDR3 loop: CASRDRGGNEQFF. The CDR3 bases are TGTGCCAGCCGCGACAGGGGGGGCAATGAGCAGTTCTTC.

The gene calls are TRBV7-2 and TRBJ1-6; the D is unclear. V was trimmed by 1 base and J by 10 bases, leaving 14 bases between them. The CDR3 consists of 15 residues. CDR1 and CDR2 from the germline V gene are SGHTA and FQGNSA. CDR3 nucleotides: TGTGCCAGCAGCTTAGGCGCTGAGTCGGGCTCACCCCTCCACTTT. It translates to CASSLGAESGSPLHF.

V gene TRBV4-3 combines with J gene TRBJ2-2, with 8 positions matching TRBD2. V dropped 4 bases and J dropped 5; count of bases not matched to a gene: 15. The CDR3 runs to 18 residues. Germline V gene data show CDR1 as LGHNA and CDR2 as YSLEER. In DNA, the CDR3 is TGCGCCAGCAGCCTAACCTTTTCAGCGGGAGCTAGGACCGGGGAGCTGTTTTTT. Its translation: CASSLTFSAGARTGELFF.

This clonotype has a handful of counts. The rearrangement joins TRBV7-9 to TRBJ2-7, with 7 nucleotides matching TRBD1. V trimming: 5 bases; J trimming: 7 bases; junction bases outside the gene matches: 5. CDR1 is SEHNR and CDR2 is FQNEAQ in the germline V gene (reference sequence). The CDR3 consists of 12 residues. CDR3 amino acids: CASSGTDGEQYF. The CDR3 DNA reads TGTGCCAGCAGCGGGACAGACGGGGAGCAGTACTTC.

This clonotype was detected only a few times. The chain carries TRBV6-2 or TRBV6-3 and TRBJ2-3, with D possibly being TRBD2 (6 bases). CDR1 and CDR2 from the germline V gene are MNHEY and SVGEGT. The V end was cut by 2 bases, the J end by 4 bases, with 10 bases between. CDR3 length equals 14 residues. The DNA of the CDR3 is TGTGCCAGCAGTTACGGCCTAGCGCCAGATACGCAGTATTTT. This encodes CASSYGLAPDTQYF.

This clonotype has more than one count but fewer than ten. The V call is TRBV2, the J call TRBJ2-4; TRBD1 matches at 8 bases. Germline assignment: CDR1 SNHLY and CDR2 FYNNEI. The length of the CDR3 is 16 residues. V lost 6 bases, J lost 0 bases, and 7 bases stayed unmatched. CDR3 coding DNA: TGTGCCAGCAGCCCCGGGACAGGTTTAGCCAAAAACATTCAGTACTTC. Translating gives CASSPGTGLAKNIQYF.

In this sample, this clonotype turned up a few times. The chain employs TRBV7-9 and TRBJ2-3; 7 positions agree with TRBD1. The CDR3 extends over 16 amino acids. V shed 4 bases and J 0 bases; nucleotides not matched to a gene: 7. The germline CDR1 and CDR2 sequences are SEHNR and FQNEAQ (reference sequence). The CDR3 DNA reads as TGTGCCAGCAGCTCAATACAGGGGTACAGCACAGATACGCAGTATTTT. This gives the protein CASSSIQGYSTDTQYF.